Listed below are T cell receptor beta chains from one sample, sequenced in a study of T cells in Graves' hyperthyroidism and ophthalmopathy. One entry per CDR3 protein results from TCRdb running MiXCR on the multiplex PCR reads. The profile shows 730,000 or so distinct CDR3 sequences, around 20% of them singletons. Sequencing was done on a sample of blood. Receptors originate from a woman aged 50 to 60 with Graves' hyperthyroidism that later progressed to Graves' ophthalmopathy. The CDR3 runs from the conserved cysteine through the conserved F or W. The order of the fields is D gene, V gene, clone size, J gene, CDR3 protein, CDR3 DNA. D genes are given only for firm matches. Clone size is stated in some rows and not others, as once, few, many or a class when expanded.

d_gene: TRBD1
v_gene: TRBV5-1
abundance: many
j_gene: TRBJ1-1
CDR3aa: CASSSGQGYTEAFF
CDR3nt: TGCGCCAGCAGTTCAGGACAGGGGTACACTGAAGCTTTCTTT

d_gene: TRBD1
v_gene: TRBV5-1
abundance: few
j_gene: TRBJ1-2
CDR3aa: CASSRFMTGLNYGYTF
CDR3nt: TGCGCCAGCAGCAGATTTATGACAGGGCTCAACTATGGCTACACCTTC

d_gene: TRBD1
v_gene: TRBV29-1
abundance: -
j_gene: TRBJ2-2
CDR3aa: CSVGNRGYAGELFF
CDR3nt: TGCAGCGTTGGAAACAGGGGATATGCCGGGGAGCTGTTTTTT

d_gene: -
v_gene: TRBV7-2
abundance: many
j_gene: TRBJ2-1
CDR3aa: CASSPPGVYNEQFF
CDR3nt: TGTGCCAGCAGCCCCCCGGGGGTCTACAATGAGCAGTTCTTC

d_gene: -
v_gene: TRBV19
abundance: few
j_gene: TRBJ1-1
CDR3aa: CASTKQTMNTEAFF
CDR3nt: TGTGCCAGTACCAAACAGACGATGAACACTGAAGCTTTCTTT

d_gene: -
v_gene: TRBV29-1
abundance: few
j_gene: TRBJ1-1
CDR3aa: CSGQQGYNTEAFF
CDR3nt: TGCAGCGGCCAACAGGGTTACAACACTGAAGCTTTCTTT

d_gene: -
v_gene: TRBV11-3
abundance: -
j_gene: TRBJ1-3
CDR3aa: CASSSDPNSGNTIYF
CDR3nt: TGTGCCAGCAGCTCTGATCCCAACTCTGGAAACACCATATATTTT

d_gene: TRBD1
v_gene: TRBV4-1
abundance: few
j_gene: TRBJ1-2
CDR3aa: CASSQETGGGYGYTF
CDR3nt: TGCGCCAGCAGCCAAGAGACAGGGGGCGGCTATGGCTACACCTTC

d_gene: -
v_gene: TRBV20-1
abundance: few
j_gene: TRBJ1-3
CDR3aa: CSANSGNTIYF
CDR3nt: TGCAGTGCCAACTCTGGAAACACCATATATTTT

d_gene: -
v_gene: TRBV10-3
abundance: many
j_gene: TRBJ2-5
CDR3aa: CAISSFSRTEPQETQYF
CDR3nt: TGTGCCATCAGTTCATTTAGCAGGACTGAACCTCAAGAGACCCAGTACTTC